This T cell receptor beta chain was retrieved from a study of shared clonotypes between healthy human individuals (dated by TCRdb to the early 2020s). About the investigation overall: A couple of women and a few men aged 18 to 49 years were included in the cohort. For each donor, CD4 naive and CD4 memory were each run on three plates, CD8 naive on two plates, and CD8 memory on one plate. To estimate repertoire size and how much clonotype sharing occurs between individuals, the study deeply sequenced the blood TCR repertoires of several healthy adults. Libraries were prepared and TCR repertoires were sequenced by different laboratories using diverse techniques, in order to increase sequencing depth and limit assay-specific biases. Each donor's leukapheresis produced roughly between roughly 0.85 and 9.5 billion PBMCs. Results and caveats for the whole study, not just this receptor: Rarefaction of sorted-subset datasets indicated incomplete sequencing despite the large sequencing depth. Clonotypes shared by all four sorted-subset donors showed higher generation probabilities than non-shared clonotypes. Sampling was restricted to blood, and TCR repertoires in tissues likely differ from the TCR repertoires found in blood. Based on pairwise subsampling, the degree of clonotype sharing among donors was expected to be affected by sequencing depth. Naive subsets generally had larger estimated clonotype richness than memory subsets did. Sharing across several donors was observed for around 5% of naive CD4, under 4% of naive CD8, over 2% of memory CD4, and around 0.4% of memory CD8 clonotypes. The genetic and exposure-history diversity represented was limited by the small number of donors.

Using the deep immunoSEQ assay, multiplex PCR amplified TCR CDR3 regions from genomic DNA. Extracted genomic DNA from each cell subset was distributed evenly across all wells of several immunoSEQ 96-well plates, and each plate was treated as a replicate. For sorted subsets, each replicate PCR was loaded with 200 ng genomic DNA, equivalent to some 27,000 T cell genomes. Purified libraries were quantified with a Qubit 3.0 fluorometer, sized on a Bioanalyzer 2100, and re-quantified with the KAPA Library Quantification kit. A separate single-read 150-cycle Illumina NextSeq 550 flow cell was used to sequence each immunoSEQ 96-well plate. The authors' analysis ran thus. Because only junctional sequences without quality scores were contained in the immunoSEQ output, filtering matching that applied to full-length reads could not be performed. Sequences were annotated with PyIR, a Python wrapper for IgBLAST v1.9, and V/J genes and CDR3 were assigned using IMGT germline references. Reads with weak V/J assignments (E-value above 1e-6), missing CDR3, stop codons, out-of-frame junctions, or ambiguous translated residues were removed. A V3J clonotype was defined by an identical inferred V gene, J gene, and CDR3 amino acid sequence. To compute the percentage overlap between repertoires, the number of shared unique clonotypes was divided by the size of the smaller repertoire. Repertoire richness was assessed with RTK rarefaction, the Chao1 estimator, and Recon v2.1 estimates of unobserved clonotypes. OLGA was used to compute generation probabilities for all TCRbeta clonotypes that the gDNA method yielded from a few donors. TCRdb mirrors the immuneACCESS table, restricted to in-frame sequences. Some clones are absent from its copies; in checked studies, under half trace to an unresolved V gene, and the reason for the others is unknown. D and trimming were read from the DNA, whereas the V and J calls and clone size are those reported in that table. Across this sample there are hundreds of thousands of clones, with about 95% seen only once. About 0.064% of the sample is in the top ten clones.

A remark on this clone: Its binding antigen is unknown. Base quality data are lacking; no much larger clone is found one base away.

Healthy HIV-negative adults with no recently reported acute infections or vaccinations were included as donors. Only Caucasian adults living in Nashville, Tennessee, USA were represented among the donors. Magnetic negative selection was used to enrich CD4+ T cells, after which naive cells were positively selected on CD45RA and the negative fraction became the memory subset. Blood was obtained by leukapheresis, after which PBMCs were separated by Ficoll-Histopaque density gradient centrifugation and cryopreserved in liquid nitrogen vapor phase. Analytical flow cytometry was used to check the purity and quantity of every magnetically sorted T cell population. Genomic DNA was isolated from every sorted fraction and measured by UV absorbance on a Nanodrop 2000c. At the junction V is shortened by 1 base and J by 4 bases; bases outside the gene matches: 6. CDR1 is given as KGHSH and CDR2 as LQKENI, both from the germline V gene. Spanning cysteine to phenylalanine, the CDR3 consists of 15 amino acids. Only CDR3 DNA remains: 45 bases, in frame from the first base.

What was sequenced was naive CD4+ T cells sorted from blood. The cell subset or site label for this specimen denotes: CD45RA+ positively selected. Recombination linked TRBV18 to TRBJ2-7; TRBD2 matches 8 bases in the middle. The source is a woman under 40 in good health. Here the CDR3 is given as CASSPQSGSFYEQYF. The DNA reads TGTGCCAGCTCACCACAGAGCGGGAGTTTTTACGAGCAGTACTTC.